The 18 T cell receptor beta chains below were found in one sample sequenced in a study of blood T cells in healthy people across ages. Combining a sample-barcoded 5' primer with a J-beta primer mix, a second PCR ran for about 7 to 12 cycles. MiXCR, run by TCRdb on the 5' RACE reads, gives a single entry per CDR3 protein. The sample lists some 1 million distinct CDR3 sequences, 45% occurring once. The sequenced sample was blood. The origin of the receptors is an older woman in good health.

The CDR3 nucleotides are TGCGCCAGTTCCTCCGGGACAGGGGGCAATGAAAAACTGTTTTTT. It specifies CASSSGTGGNEKLFF. This chain connects TRBV10-2 to TRBJ1-4, with TRBD1 matching over 12 bases. This CDR3 is 15 amino acids long. Germline CDR1 reads WSHSY; CDR2 reads SAAADI. J was trimmed by 5 bases and V by 9 bases; bases with no gene match: 7.

In this sample, this clonotype turned up a few times. This chain links TRBV6-5 with TRBJ2-3, with 7 positions matching TRBD1. This CDR3 contains 15 residues. The V gene end was trimmed by 6 bases and the J gene end by 0 bases; junction bases not matched to a gene: 6. CDR1 MNHEY and CDR2 SVGAGI come from the germline V gene. Here the CDR3 DNA reads TGTGCCAGCAGGAAGGACAGGCTCAGCACAGATACGCAGTATTTT. As protein: CASRKDRLSTDTQYF.

V gene TRBV25-1 combines with J gene TRBJ2-1, with TRBD1 as a possible D gene (6 bases). V lost 6 bases to trimming and J lost 8 bases, with 17 bases between them. Per the germline V gene, CDR1 is MGHDK and CDR2 is SYGVNS. The CDR3 has 14 residues. CDR3 region: CASSQGISSHEQFF. As DNA, the CDR3 is TGTGCCAGCAGCCAGGGGATTTCGTCACATGAGCAGTTCTTC.

The chain employs TRBV5-1 and TRBJ1-6; 8 positions match TRBD1. This CDR3 region has 16 residues. With V trimmed by 3 bases and J by 14 bases, 16 bases remained unmatched. Looked up from germline, CDR1 is SGHRS and CDR2 is YFSETQ. The CDR3 spells CASSWSSRGRVRTLHF. As DNA, the CDR3 is TGCGCCAGCAGCTGGTCTTCCAGGGGGCGCGTTCGAACCCTCCACTTT.

This chain connects TRBV14 to TRBJ2-1, with 8 bases fitting TRBD2. CDR1 is SGHDN and CDR2 is FVKESK in the germline V gene. The CDR3 runs to 14 residues. Trimming at V came to 1 base and at J to 9 bases, leaving 5 bases not matched to a gene. The CDR3 region has the DNA TGTGCCAGCAGCCAAGTTTCGGGAGGGGGTGAGCAGTTCTTC. Amino acid sequence: CASSQVSGGGEQFF.

The rearrangement uses TRBV11-2 and TRBJ2-7, with D perhaps being TRBD1 or TRBD2 (6 bases each). The CDR3 contains 14 residues. Germline V gene lookup returns CDR1 SGHAT and CDR2 FQNNGV. V was trimmed by 6 bases and J by 5 bases, leaving 17 bases between them. CDR3 in DNA: TGTGCCAGCAGGAAAGGAGGGGGGCCCGACGAGCAGTACTTC. Amino acid sequence: CASRKGGGPDEQYF.

This clonotype was seen ten or more times. The chain couples TRBV5-1 to TRBJ2-1; unclear D gene. The ends were cut back, 3 bases at V and 0 bases at J, with 10 bases in the middle. CDR1 and CDR2 (germline): SGHRS, YFSETQ. The CDR3 spans 15 residues. CDR3 bases: TGCGCCAGCAGCTCGGACGAAAGCTCCTACAATGAGCAGTTCTTC. This gives the protein CASSSDESSYNEQFF.

The CDR3 DNA reads as TGTGCCAGCAGGCCCGTGGCAGGGGGGTCCTACGAGCAGTACTTC. Amino acids: CASRPVAGGSYEQYF. The chain recombines TRBV13 with TRBJ2-7; D is perhaps TRBD1 (7 bases). CDR1 and CDR2 from the germline V gene are PRHDT and FYEKMQ (reference sequence). Trimming removed 6 bases from V and 1 base from J, with 16 bases in between. CDR3 length: 15 residues.

There are a few counts of this clonotype. A much larger clone sits a single nucleotide away, making a read error possible. V and J are TRBV12-3 or TRBV12-4 and TRBJ2-7, with no clear D. This CDR3 spans 14 amino acids. V was shortened by 6 bases and J by 2 bases, with 14 bases between the two germline ends. CDR3: CASSVGIGPYEQYF. The CDR3, as DNA: TGTGCCAGCAGCGTGGGGATCGGCCCCTACGAGCAGTACTTC.

This clonotype turned up a few times. This chain connects TRBV14 to TRBJ2-5, with TRBD2 matching 8 bases. Germline V gene sequence: CDR1 SGHDN, CDR2 FVKESK. Losses at the gene ends were 4 bases for V and 4 bases for J; bases not matched to a gene: 11. The CDR3 runs to 16 residues. CDR3 amino acids: CASSLDSGTGRETQYF. Written as DNA, the CDR3 is TGTGCCAGCAGCCTTGATAGCGGGACGGGCCGAGAGACCCAGTACTTC.

CDR3 nucleotides: TGTGCCAGCAGCCAAGACGGGGGTCCGGTACGGGCAAACATTCAGTACTTC. It codes for CASSQDGGPVRANIQYF. J is TRBJ2-4 and V is TRBV4-2; possible D gene TRBD2, 6 bases. Per the germline V gene, CDR1 is LGHNA and CDR2 is YNFKEQ. This CDR3 has 17 amino acids. The V gene lost 0 bases and the J gene lost 6 bases, with 18 bases spanning the gap.

The chain combines TRBV4-2 with TRBJ2-1, with D possibly being TRBD2 (6 bases). CDR3 length: 14 residues. Germline CDR1 and CDR2: LGHNA and YNFKEQ. V dropped 3 bases and J dropped 8 bases, with 14 bases sitting between them. In DNA form, the CDR3 reads TGTGCCAGCAGCCACCCCGGAGGGACCGATGAGCAGTTCTTC. It specifies CASSHPGGTDEQFF.

The chain couples TRBV3-1 to TRBJ1-1; the D is unclear. The CDR3 contains 15 residues. In germline, CDR1 is LGHDT, CDR2 YNNKEL (reference sequence). V was clipped by 1 base and J by 2 bases, with 11 bases between them. The CDR3 loop is CASSQGRRVNTEAFF. CDR3 nucleotides: TGTGCCAGCAGCCAAGGTCGGCGGGTTAACACTGAAGCTTTCTTT. The full variable domain, in which reference TRBV3-1 and TRBJ1-1 provide the parts outside the CDR3, is DTAVSQTPKYLVTQMGNDKSIKCEQNLGHDTMYWYKQDSKKFLKIMFSYNNKELIINETVPNRFSPKSPDKAHLNLHINSLELGDSAVYFCASSQGRRVNTEAFFGQGTRLTVV.

The gene calls are TRBV10-3 and TRBJ2-7, with a tentative D call TRBD1 (5 bases). The CDR3 covers 14 residues. Trimming shortened V by 4 bases and J by 1 base, and 11 bases separated the two germline ends. Germline V lookup: CDR1 ENHRY, CDR2 SYGVKD. CDR3 protein: CAISGQGSSYEQYF. DNA for the CDR3: TGTGCCATCAGTGGGCAGGGATCATCCTACGAGCAGTACTTC.

The V and J genes are TRBV9 and TRBJ2-1; D ambiguous. The end of the DNA is better explained by TRBJ2-7, so the J call may be wrong. The CDR3 is 16 amino acids. Germline lookup yields CDR1 SGDLS and CDR2 YYNGEE. The CDR3 bases are TGTGCCAGCAGCGTAGCCTGGGCTAGTATACTCTACGAGCAGTACTTC. Translating gives CASSVAWASILYEQYF.

This chain joins TRBV10-3 and TRBJ2-3; 9 nucleotides match TRBD1. V was pared by 2 bases and J by 6 bases, with 6 bases of the junction left unmatched. The CDR3 covers 15 residues. Germline CDR1 and CDR2: ENHRY and SYGVKD. This CDR3 reads CAISEGTGFLDTQYF. CDR3 coding DNA: TGTGCCATCAGTGAGGGGACAGGGTTTTTGGATACGCAGTATTTT.

The chain carries TRBV29-1 and TRBJ2-2, with 8 bases identical to TRBD1. Trimming at V came to 8 bases and at J to 7 bases, leaving 9 bases not matched to a gene. Germline V lookup: CDR1 SQVTM, CDR2 ANQGSEA. CDR3 length: 13 residues. The CDR3 region has the DNA TGCAGCACCGGACAGGGTCAAGGCGGGGAGCTGTTTTTT. Translated, it gives CSTGQGQGGELFF.

In its sample, this clonotype was seen once. The chain is built from TRBV25-1 and TRBJ2-7; maybe TRBD1 (5 bases). Judging by the DNA end, TRBJ2-5 fits better; the J call may be wrong. The CDR3 totals 14 residues. The germline gives CDR1 MGHDK, CDR2 SYGVNS. The CDR3 region is CASSEFTGSETQYF. Written as DNA, the CDR3 is TGTGCCAGCAGTGAATTTACAGGCAGTGAGACCCAGTACTTC.